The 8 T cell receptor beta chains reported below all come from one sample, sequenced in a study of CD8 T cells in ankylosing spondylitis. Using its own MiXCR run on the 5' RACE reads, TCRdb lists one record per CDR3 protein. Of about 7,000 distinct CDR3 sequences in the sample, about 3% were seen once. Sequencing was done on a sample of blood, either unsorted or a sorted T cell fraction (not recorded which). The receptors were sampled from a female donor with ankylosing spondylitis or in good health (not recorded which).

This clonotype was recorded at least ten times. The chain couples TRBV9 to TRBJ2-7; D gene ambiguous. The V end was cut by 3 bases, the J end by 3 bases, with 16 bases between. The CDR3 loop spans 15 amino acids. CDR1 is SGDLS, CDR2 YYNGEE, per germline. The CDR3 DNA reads TGTGCCAGCAGCGGTTCCGACAAGGAGTTCTACGAGCAGTACTTC. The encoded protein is CASSGSDKEFYEQYF.

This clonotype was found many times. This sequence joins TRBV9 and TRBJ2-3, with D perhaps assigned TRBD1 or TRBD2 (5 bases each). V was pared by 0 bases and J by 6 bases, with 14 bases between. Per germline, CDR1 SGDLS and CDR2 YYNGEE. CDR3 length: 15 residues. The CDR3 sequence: CASSVGGADMDTQYF. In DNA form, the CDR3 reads TGTGCCAGCAGCGTAGGAGGGGCGGACATGGATACGCAGTATTTT.

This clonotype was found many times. As DNA, the CDR3 is TGTGCCAGCAGCGGCCACAGGTACTTATCCTCTGGGGCCAACGTCCTGACTTTC. Protein product: CASSGHRYLSSGANVLTF. The gene calls are TRBV9 and TRBJ2-6; possible D gene TRBD1, 5 bases. V dropped 3 bases and J dropped 0 bases, with 16 bases sitting between them. CDR3 length: 18 amino acids. In germline, CDR1 is SGDLS, CDR2 YYNGEE.

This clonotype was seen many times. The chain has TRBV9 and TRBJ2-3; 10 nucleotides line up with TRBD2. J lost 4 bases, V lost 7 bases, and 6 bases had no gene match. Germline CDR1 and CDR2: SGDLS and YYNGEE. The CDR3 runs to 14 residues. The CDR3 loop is CASDPSGGADTQYF. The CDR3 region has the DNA TGTGCCAGCGACCCTAGCGGGGGTGCAGATACGCAGTATTTT.

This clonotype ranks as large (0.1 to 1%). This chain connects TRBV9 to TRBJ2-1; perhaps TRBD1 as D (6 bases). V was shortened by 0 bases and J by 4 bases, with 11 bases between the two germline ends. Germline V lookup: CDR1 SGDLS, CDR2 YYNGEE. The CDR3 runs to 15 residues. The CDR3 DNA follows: TGTGCCAGCAGCGTAGAAGGGGGTATGTACAATGAGCAGTTCTTC. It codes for CASSVEGGMYNEQFF.

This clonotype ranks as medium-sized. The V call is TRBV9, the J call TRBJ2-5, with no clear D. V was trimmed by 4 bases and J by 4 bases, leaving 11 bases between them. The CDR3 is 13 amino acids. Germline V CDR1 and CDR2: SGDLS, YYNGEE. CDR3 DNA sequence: TGTGCCAGCAGCTCTGAGGTAGGAGAGACCCAGTACTTC. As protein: CASSSEVGETQYF.

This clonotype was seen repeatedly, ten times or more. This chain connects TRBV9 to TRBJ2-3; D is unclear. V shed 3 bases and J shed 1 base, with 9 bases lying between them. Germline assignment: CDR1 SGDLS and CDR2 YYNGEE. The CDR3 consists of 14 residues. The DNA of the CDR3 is TGTGCCAGCAGCGGCCCTTTTGGCACAGATACGCAGTATTTT. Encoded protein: CASSGPFGTDTQYF.

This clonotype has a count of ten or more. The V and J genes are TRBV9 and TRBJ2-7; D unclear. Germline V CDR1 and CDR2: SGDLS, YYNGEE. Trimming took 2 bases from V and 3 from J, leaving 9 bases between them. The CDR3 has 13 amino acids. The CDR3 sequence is CASSVLDNYEQYF. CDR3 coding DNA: TGTGCCAGCAGCGTGTTGGATAACTACGAGCAGTACTTC.